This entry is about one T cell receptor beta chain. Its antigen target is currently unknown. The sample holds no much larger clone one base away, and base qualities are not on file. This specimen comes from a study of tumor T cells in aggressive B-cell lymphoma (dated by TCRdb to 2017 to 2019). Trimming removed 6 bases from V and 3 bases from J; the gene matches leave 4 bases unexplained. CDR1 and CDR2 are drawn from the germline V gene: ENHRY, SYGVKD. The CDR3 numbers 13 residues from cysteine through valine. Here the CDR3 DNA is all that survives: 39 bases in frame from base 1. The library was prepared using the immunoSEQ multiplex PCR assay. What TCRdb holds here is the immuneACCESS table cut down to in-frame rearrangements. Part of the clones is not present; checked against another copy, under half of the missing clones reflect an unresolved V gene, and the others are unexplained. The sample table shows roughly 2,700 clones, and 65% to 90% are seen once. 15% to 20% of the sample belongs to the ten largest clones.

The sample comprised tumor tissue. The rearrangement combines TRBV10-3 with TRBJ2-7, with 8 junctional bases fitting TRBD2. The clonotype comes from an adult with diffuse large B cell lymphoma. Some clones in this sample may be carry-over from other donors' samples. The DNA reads TGTGCCATCAGCCCGGGACTAGACTACGAGCAGTACGTC. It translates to CAISPGLDYEQYV.